What follows is one T cell receptor beta chain and its context. The antigen is unknown. The data were obtained in a study of T cell responses to AZD1222 COVID-19 vaccine. Points from the study as a whole: Rises in breadth and depth of Spike-specific TCRs came after two AZD1222 doses. White British ancestry dominated among donors, who included more females, and clonal diversity was possibly underestimated.

TCRdb's table, derived via immunoSEQ multiplex PCR, lists solely in-frame clones and lacks some. The top ten clones hold 1% to 1.4% of a sample with approximately 170,000 clones, about 92% of them seen once. The germline V and J ends were trimmed by 6 bases and 0 bases, with 20 bases remaining between them. Germline CDR1 and CDR2: SQVTM and ANQGSEA. The CDR3 contains 16 residues. Specimen: peripheral blood, collected 28 days after the second AZD1222 dose. The chain links TRBV29-1 to TRBJ1-2; D remains ambiguous. The receptor comes from an adult who received the AZD1222 COVID-19 vaccine. CDR3 sequence (DNA): TGCAGCGTCCTCTTAGGCCCCGCTGTGGCTAACTATGGCTACACCTTC. Translated, it gives CSVLLGPAVANYGYTF. The full variable domain, in which reference TRBV29-1 and TRBJ1-2 provide the parts outside the CDR3, is SAVISQKPSRDICQRGTSLTIQCQVDSQVTMMFWYRQQPGQSLTLIATANQGSEATYESGFVIDKFPISRPNLTFSTLTVSNMSPEDSSIYLCSVLLGPAVANYGYTFGSGTRLTVV.